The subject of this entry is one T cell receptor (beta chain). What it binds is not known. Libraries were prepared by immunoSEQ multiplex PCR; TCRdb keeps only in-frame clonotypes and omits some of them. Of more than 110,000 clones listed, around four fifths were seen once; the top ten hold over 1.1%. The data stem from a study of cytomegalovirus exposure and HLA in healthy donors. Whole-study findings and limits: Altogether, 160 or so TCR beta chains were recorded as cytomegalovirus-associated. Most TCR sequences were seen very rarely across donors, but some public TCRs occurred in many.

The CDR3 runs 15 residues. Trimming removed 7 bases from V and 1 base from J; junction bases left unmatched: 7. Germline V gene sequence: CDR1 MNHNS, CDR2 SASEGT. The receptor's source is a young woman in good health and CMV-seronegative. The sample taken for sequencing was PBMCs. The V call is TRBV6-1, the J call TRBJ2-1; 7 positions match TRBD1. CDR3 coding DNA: TGTGCCAGCACCGCGACAGGGCGGTCCTACAATGAGCAGTTCTTC. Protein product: CASTATGRSYNEQFF.